Given below is one TCR beta chain in context. This record comes from a study of blood T cell repertoires in COVID-19. Data came from immunoSEQ multiplex PCR; TCRdb stores just in-frame clones and leaves some out. The sample lists 150,000 to 200,000 clones; 85% to 90% were seen once. V dropped 1 base and J dropped 6 bases, with 6 bases sitting between them. The CDR3 consists of 13 residues. The chain uses TRBV12-3 or TRBV12-4 and TRBJ2-2; D gene ambiguous. Sequencing was performed on peripheral blood. This clonotype originated in a woman in her 70s with acute or convalescent COVID-19. The CDR3 sequence: CASSLGLPGELFF. The DNA for the CDR3 is TGTGCCAGCAGTTTAGGTCTTCCCGGGGAGCTGTTTTTT.